The T cell receptor (beta chain) described here comes from a study of CD8+ T cells in alopecia areata. This CDR3 is built from 11 residues. From germline, CDR1 is SQVTM and CDR2 ANQGSEA. V lost 6 bases and J 6 bases, leaving 11 bases between the germline ends. RNA was isolated and reverse transcribed to cDNA, the sequencing template. The data were produced by immunoSEQ multiplex PCR, yet TCRdb's version contains in-frame clones alone and is incomplete. The sample holds about 74,000 clones, 25% to 35% seen once. A few counts support this clone. Treatment described: oral pan-JAK inhibitor, 5-10 mg twice daily.

The chain carries TRBV29-1 and TRBJ1-2; TRBD1 might be the D (5 bases). This sample comprised CD8+ T cells sorted from blood, obtained at week 4, from a patient treated with tofacitinib. This receptor was obtained from a human donor with alopecia areata. The CDR3 reads CSVLTADGYTF. In DNA, the CDR3 is TGCAGCGTACTGACAGCGGATGGCTACACCTTC. The complete variable domain, with remaining parts taken from reference TRBV29-1 and TRBJ1-2, reads SAVISQKPSRDICQRGTSLTIQCQVDSQVTMMFWYRQQPGQSLTLIATANQGSEATYESGFVIDKFPISRPNLTFSTLTVSNMSPEDSSIYLCSVLTADGYTFGSGTRLTVV.